This T cell receptor beta chain was documented in a study of response to subunit inactivated influenza vaccine. Whole-study findings and limits: It was suggested by the authors that few new T cells are recruited by each seasonal influenza vaccination.

TCRdb reprocessed the RT-PCR reads via MiXCR and lists one record per CDR3 protein. This table holds approximately 700,000 distinct CDR3 sequences, approximately 15% found once. Germline CDR1 reads SGHVS; CDR2 reads FNYEAQ. V lost 4 bases, J lost 9 bases, and 8 bases stayed unmatched. The CDR3 contains 14 residues. This clonotype has a handful of counts. What it binds is not known. This receptor was obtained from a man aged 45-65 years who received an inactivated influenza vaccine. The sample consisted of PBMCs from blood, taken less than 15 days before vaccination. The chain links TRBV7-6 to TRBJ2-1; TRBD2 matches at 8 bases. CDR3 DNA sequence: TGTGCCAGCAGCTCCGGGGGGGCCGTGGGTGAGCAGTTCTTC. Its protein product is CASSSGGAVGEQFF.